Listed below are T cell receptor beta chains from one sample, sequenced in a study of blood T cell repertoires in COVID-19. The repertoire was sequenced with immunoSEQ multiplex PCR; TCRdb's copy has only in-frame clones and lacks some. The top ten hold roughly 4% of the sample, which has approximately 260,000 clones, around four fifths seen once. What was sequenced was peripheral blood. The receptors come from a woman in her forties with active or convalescent COVID-19. Each CDR3 is given with its conserved first and last residue. Fields, in order: D gene, clone size, V gene, J gene, CDR3 DNA, CDR3 protein. D genes are given only for firm matches. Where a row states a size, it is once, few, many or the class of an expanded clone; other rows omit it.

D: TRBD1; size: many; V: TRBV5-4; J: TRBJ1-2; DNA: TGTGCCAGCAGCACATCAAGGGGGCCCAACTATGGCTACACCTTC; CDR3: CASSTSRGPNYGYTF
D: -; size: many; V: TRBV6-4; J: TRBJ2-1; DNA: TGTGCCAGCAGTGAGAGGGGACAACCCGACGAGCAGTTCTTC; CDR3: CASSERGQPDEQFF
D: -; size: -; V: TRBV19; J: TRBJ2-2; DNA: TGTGCCACGGGTCGGTTACAGGGCCTCACCGGGGAGCTGTTTTTT; CDR3: CATGRLQGLTGELFF
D: -; size: -; V: TRBV19; J: TRBJ1-1; DNA: TGTGCCAGTAGTATAGATACCAGGGGCACTGAAGCTTTCTTT; CDR3: CASSIDTRGTEAFF
D: TRBD2; size: -; V: TRBV19; J: TRBJ2-1; DNA: TGTGCCAGTAGGCTAGCGGGGGGAGGTGAGCAGTTCTTC; CDR3: CASRLAGGGEQFF
D: TRBD1; size: -; V: TRBV11-2; J: TRBJ2-5; DNA: TGTGCCAGCAGCTTAGACAGGGGGGAGACCCAGTACTTC; CDR3: CASSLDRGETQYF
D: TRBD2; size: -; V: TRBV2; J: TRBJ2-1; DNA: TGTGCCAGCAGTGAACCCCGGGGGGGCCGTTTTGAGCAGTTCTTC; CDR3: CASSEPRGGRFEQFF
D: TRBD2; size: -; V: TRBV6-4; J: TRBJ2-2; DNA: TGTGCCAGCAGTGCGGGACTAGCTACTACCGGGGAGCTGTTTTTT; CDR3: CASSAGLATTGELFF
D: TRBD1; size: -; V: TRBV9; J: TRBJ2-3; DNA: TGTGCCAGCAGCGTAGCCGCCCGGGACAGCCTCACAGATACGCAGTATTTT; CDR3: CASSVAARDSLTDTQYF
D: -; size: -; V: TRBV5-1; J: TRBJ2-7; DNA: TGCGCCAGCAGCTTGGCAGGGTTCGAGCAGTACTTC; CDR3: CASSLAGFEQYF
D: -; size: -; V: TRBV27; J: TRBJ1-2; DNA: TGTGCCGTGACCACCCTAGGTGGCTACACCTTC; CDR3: CAVTTLGGYTF
D: TRBD1; size: -; V: TRBV27; J: TRBJ1-5; DNA: TGTGCCAGCAGTTTAGGAGGACAGGGGACCGGGCCCCAGCATTTT; CDR3: CASSLGGQGTGPQHF
D: TRBD2; size: few; V: TRBV5-4; J: TRBJ2-5; DNA: TGTGCCAGCAGCTTGGTCTCGGGGGGGCCGGGAGAGACCCAGTACTTC; CDR3: CASSLVSGGPGETQYF
D: -; size: once; V: TRBV28; J: TRBJ1-2; DNA: TGTGCCAGCACCCCGCCAGTGGGGCAGGGCTACACCTTC; CDR3: CASTPPVGQGYTF
D: -; size: -; V: TRBV5-1; J: TRBJ1-4; DNA: TGCGCCTCCTCCCCGGGGACTAATGAAAAACTGTTTTTT; CDR3: CASSPGTNEKLFF
D: TRBD1; size: once; V: TRBV3-1/TRBV3-2; J: TRBJ1-1; DNA: TGTGCCAGCAGCCCCAGGGGGACAATGAACACTGAAGCTTTCTTT; CDR3: CASSPRGTMNTEAFF
D: -; size: -; V: TRBV5-6; J: TRBJ1-5; DNA: TGTGCCAGCAGCTTGGACCGCCACGGTAGCAATCAGCCCCAGCATTTT; CDR3: CASSLDRHGSNQPQHF
D: TRBD1; size: -; V: TRBV7-9; J: TRBJ1-2; DNA: TGTGCCAGCAGCTCCGTCCGGGACAGGGGGCTTAACTATGGCTACACCTTC; CDR3: CASSSVRDRGLNYGYTF
D: TRBD1; size: -; V: TRBV11-2; J: TRBJ2-1; DNA: TGTGCCAGCACCTACCCGACAGGGGGCGGCTATGAGCAGTTCTTC; CDR3: CASTYPTGGGYEQFF
D: TRBD1; size: -; V: TRBV2; J: TRBJ1-1; DNA: TGTGCCAGCAGCCAGGACAGGGCCGCTGAAGCTTTCTTT; CDR3: CASSQDRAAEAFF
D: -; size: many; V: TRBV5-1; J: TRBJ1-5; DNA: TGCGCCAGCAGTATGGACAGTGGCAATCAGCCCCAGCATTTT; CDR3: CASSMDSGNQPQHF
D: TRBD2; size: once; V: TRBV6-1; J: TRBJ2-7; DNA: TGTGCCAGCAGTGAAAGACGGCTAGCGGGGGGTAACGAGCAGTACTTC; CDR3: CASSERRLAGGNEQYF
D: TRBD1; size: -; V: TRBV11-2; J: TRBJ1-3; DNA: TGTGCCAGCAGCTTAGAGGGACAGGCGCGGGGAAACACCATATATTTT; CDR3: CASSLEGQARGNTIYF
D: TRBD1; size: -; V: TRBV11-2; J: TRBJ1-4; DNA: TGTGCCAGCAGCTTGGGGACAGGGGCGGAAAAACTGTTTTTT; CDR3: CASSLGTGAEKLFF
D: TRBD2; size: -; V: TRBV4-1; J: TRBJ2-3; DNA: TGCGCCAGCAGCCAAGGTAGCAGCGGGGGGACAGATACGCAGTATTTT; CDR3: CASSQGSSGGTDTQYF
D: TRBD1; size: -; V: TRBV2; J: TRBJ1-2; DNA: TGTGCCAGCAAAGGGGGGACAGGCCGGTCGGACTATGGCTACACCTTC; CDR3: CASKGGTGRSDYGYTF
D: -; size: -; V: TRBV4-2; J: TRBJ2-5; DNA: TGTGCCAGCAGCCAAGATCACCATAGAGAGACCCAGTACTTC; CDR3: CASSQDHHRETQYF
D: -; size: many; V: TRBV5-1; J: TRBJ1-4; DNA: TGCGCCAGCAGCTTCGGGCAGGGAAGGGAAAAACTGTTTTTT; CDR3: CASSFGQGREKLFF
D: -; size: once; V: TRBV14; J: TRBJ1-3; DNA: TGTGCCAGCAGCCAATTTGACAGTCTCTCTGGAAACACCATATATTTT; CDR3: CASSQFDSLSGNTIYF
D: -; size: -; V: TRBV27; J: TRBJ1-3; DNA: TGTGCCAGCAGTTTACGTCAGGGAGGATCTGGAAACACCATATATTTT; CDR3: CASSLRQGGSGNTIYF
D: -; size: -; V: TRBV7-3; J: TRBJ1-1; DNA: TGTGCCAGCAGCTTAGGGGGACTGGCTTTCTTT; CDR3: CASSLGGLAFF
D: -; size: few; V: TRBV2; J: TRBJ1-1; DNA: TGTGCCAGCAGTGAAGGTAGGAGGGCCACTGAAGCTTTCTTT; CDR3: CASSEGRRATEAFF
D: -; size: few; V: TRBV21-1; J: TRBJ2-3; DNA: TGTGCCAGCAGCAAAGCGCTTATCGCGGGAGACCTCACAGATACGCAGTATTTT; CDR3: CASSKALIAGDLTDTQYF
D: TRBD1; size: -; V: TRBV28; J: TRBJ2-3; DNA: TGTGCCAGCAGTTTTACCGGACAGGGGTTAGATACGCAGTATTTT; CDR3: CASSFTGQGLDTQYF
D: TRBD1; size: -; V: TRBV5-4; J: TRBJ2-7; DNA: TGTGCCAGCAGCTTGGTTCCGTTTCCCCGGGACAGGGCATCCTACGAGCAGTACTTC; CDR3: CASSLVPFPRDRASYEQYF
D: TRBD2; size: -; V: TRBV6-5; J: TRBJ2-1; DNA: TGTGCCAGCCCGAGCGGGAGCTCCTACAATGAGCAGTTCTTC; CDR3: CASPSGSSYNEQFF
D: TRBD1; size: once; V: TRBV28; J: TRBJ1-5; DNA: TGTGCCAGCAGTTCCGGGGACAGGGATCAGCCCCAGCATTTT; CDR3: CASSSGDRDQPQHF
D: -; size: few; V: TRBV4-2; J: TRBJ1-1; DNA: TGTGCCAGCAGCCAAGATCGGGCTGAAGCTTTCTTT; CDR3: CASSQDRAEAFF
D: TRBD1; size: -; V: TRBV2; J: TRBJ1-2; DNA: TGTGCCAGCAGTGAAACGCAGATGACCCACAGGGGAGGTAGCTATGGCTACACCTTC; CDR3: CASSETQMTHRGGSYGYTF
D: -; size: -; V: TRBV29-1; J: TRBJ1-1; DNA: TGCAGCGTTGGGGGGGGGTCCCTTGAAGCTTTCTTT; CDR3: CSVGGGSLEAFF
D: -; size: -; V: TRBV19; J: TRBJ1-3; DNA: TGTGCCAGTAAGTTCCCGGGACTTGGAAACACCATATATTTT; CDR3: CASKFPGLGNTIYF
D: -; size: -; V: TRBV5-1; J: TRBJ2-5; DNA: TGCGCCAGCAGCTCCGGGTTCCCTCTCCAAGAGACCCAGTACTTC; CDR3: CASSSGFPLQETQYF
D: TRBD1; size: -; V: TRBV5-1; J: TRBJ2-7; DNA: TGCGCCAGCAGCCGCCTAGGGACAGGGAACTACGAGCAGTACTTC; CDR3: CASSRLGTGNYEQYF
D: -; size: -; V: TRBV6-5; J: TRBJ1-1; DNA: TGTGCCAGTACTAGGTGGGGAGACGCTGAAGCTTTCTTT; CDR3: CASTRWGDAEAFF
D: TRBD1; size: -; V: TRBV29-1; J: TRBJ2-1; DNA: TGCAGCGTCGGGACAGGTCCCTACAATGAGCAGTTCTTC; CDR3: CSVGTGPYNEQFF
D: -; size: -; V: TRBV6-6; J: TRBJ1-2; DNA: TGTGCCAGCAGTTACTCGAAAAGGGGTGGGGCGCATGGCTACACCTTC; CDR3: CASSYSKRGGAHGYTF
D: -; size: -; V: TRBV12-3/TRBV12-4; J: TRBJ2-3; DNA: TGTGCCAGCAGCCTCCGGGGCACAGATACGCAGTATTTT; CDR3: CASSLRGTDTQYF
D: -; size: -; V: TRBV2; J: TRBJ2-3; DNA: TGTGCCAGCAGTGAAGACGGCGGTAGGGGAGATACGCAGTATTTT; CDR3: CASSEDGGRGDTQYF
D: -; size: once; V: TRBV24-1; J: TRBJ2-5; DNA: TGTGCCACCAGTGACCAAAGCCCCCCGAGCCAAGAGACCCAGTACTTC; CDR3: CATSDQSPPSQETQYF
D: -; size: -; V: TRBV6-4; J: TRBJ2-3; DNA: TGTGCCAGCAGTGAGGCGGGGAAGCCAGATACGCAGTATTTT; CDR3: CASSEAGKPDTQYF
D: -; size: -; V: TRBV19; J: TRBJ1-5; DNA: TGTGCCAGTAGTCGAGGGAACGGACAGCCCCAGCATTTT; CDR3: CASSRGNGQPQHF
D: -; size: -; V: TRBV5-4; J: TRBJ1-4; DNA: TGTGCCAGCAGACCTCAAGAGGGAGAAAAACTGTTTTTT; CDR3: CASRPQEGEKLFF
D: -; size: few; V: TRBV7-3; J: TRBJ1-1; DNA: TGTGCCAGCCGAAATCTGGGCCCGAACACTGAAGCTTTCTTT; CDR3: CASRNLGPNTEAFF